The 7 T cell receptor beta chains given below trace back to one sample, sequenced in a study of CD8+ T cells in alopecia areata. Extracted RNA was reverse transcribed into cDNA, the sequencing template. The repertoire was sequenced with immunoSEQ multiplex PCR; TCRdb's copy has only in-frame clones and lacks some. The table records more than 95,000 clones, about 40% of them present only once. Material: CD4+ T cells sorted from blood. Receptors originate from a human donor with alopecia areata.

CDR3 nucleotides: TGTGCCAGCAGCCTTAATGAAAAACTGTTTTTT. Residues: CASSLNEKLFF. V usage is TRBV2 and J usage is TRBJ1-4; no firm D call. V was pared by 6 bases and J by 4 bases, with 3 bases between. In germline, CDR1 is SNHLY, CDR2 FYNNEI. The CDR3 spans 11 residues.

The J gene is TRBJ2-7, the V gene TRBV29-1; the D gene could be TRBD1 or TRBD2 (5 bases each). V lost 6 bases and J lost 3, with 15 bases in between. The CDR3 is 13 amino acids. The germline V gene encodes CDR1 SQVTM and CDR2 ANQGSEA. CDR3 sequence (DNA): TGCAGCGTGACCGGGACCAAGGTCTACGAGCAGTACTTC. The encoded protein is CSVTGTKVYEQYF.

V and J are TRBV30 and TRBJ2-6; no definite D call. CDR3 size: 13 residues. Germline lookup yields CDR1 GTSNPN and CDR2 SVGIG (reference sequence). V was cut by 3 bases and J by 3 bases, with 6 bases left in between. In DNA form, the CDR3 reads TGTGCCTGGAGAACGAGTGGGGCCAACGTCCTGACTTTC. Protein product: CAWRTSGANVLTF.

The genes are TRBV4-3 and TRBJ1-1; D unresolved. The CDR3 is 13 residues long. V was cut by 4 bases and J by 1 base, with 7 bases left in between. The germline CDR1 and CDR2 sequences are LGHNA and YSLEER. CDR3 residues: CASSRSGNTEAFF. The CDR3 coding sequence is TGCGCCAGCAGCCGGTCAGGGAACACTGAAGCTTTCTTT.

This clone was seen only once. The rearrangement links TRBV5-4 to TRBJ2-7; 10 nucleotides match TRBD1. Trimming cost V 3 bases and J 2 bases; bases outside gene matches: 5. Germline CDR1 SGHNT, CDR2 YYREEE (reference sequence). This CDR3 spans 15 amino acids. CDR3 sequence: CASSSGGTGAYEQYF. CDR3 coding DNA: TGTGCCAGCAGCTCGGGGGGGACAGGGGCCTACGAGCAGTACTTC.

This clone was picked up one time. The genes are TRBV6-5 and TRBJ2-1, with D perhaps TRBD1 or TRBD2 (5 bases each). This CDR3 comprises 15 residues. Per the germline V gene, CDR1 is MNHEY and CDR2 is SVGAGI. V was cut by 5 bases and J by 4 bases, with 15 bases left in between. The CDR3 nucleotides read TGTGCCAGCAGTAGAGCCGGGACGGGGTACAATGAGCAGTTCTTC. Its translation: CASSRAGTGYNEQFF.

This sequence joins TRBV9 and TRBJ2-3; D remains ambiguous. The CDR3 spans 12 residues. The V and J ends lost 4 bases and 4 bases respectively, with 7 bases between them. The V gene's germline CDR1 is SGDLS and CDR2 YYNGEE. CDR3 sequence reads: CASSLSSDTQYF. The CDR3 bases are TGTGCCAGCAGCCTCAGTTCAGATACGCAGTATTTT.